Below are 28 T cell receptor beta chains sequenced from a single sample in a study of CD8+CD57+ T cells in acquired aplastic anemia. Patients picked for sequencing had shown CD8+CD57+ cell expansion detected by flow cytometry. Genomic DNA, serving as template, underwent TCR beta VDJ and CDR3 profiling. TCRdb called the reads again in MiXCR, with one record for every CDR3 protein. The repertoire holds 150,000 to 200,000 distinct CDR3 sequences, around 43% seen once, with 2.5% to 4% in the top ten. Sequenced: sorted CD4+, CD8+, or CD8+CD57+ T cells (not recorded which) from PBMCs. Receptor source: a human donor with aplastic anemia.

The CDR3 DNA follows: TGTGCCAGTAGTATCAGGCTGATGAACACTGAAGCTTTCTTT. It codes for CASSIRLMNTEAFF. This chain links TRBV19 with TRBJ1-1, with D hard to call. CDR1 LNHDA and CDR2 SQIVND come from the germline V gene (reference sequence). Deletions cut 3 bases from V and 0 bases from J, with 8 bases between. The CDR3 has 14 residues. Together with reference TRBV19 and TRBJ1-1, the CDR3 gives the full variable domain: DGGITQSPKYLFRKEGQNVTLSCEQNLNHDAMYWYRQDPGQGLRLIYYSQIVNDFQKGDIAEGYSVSREKKESFPLTVTSAQKNPTAFYLCASSIRLMNTEAFFGQGTRLTVV.

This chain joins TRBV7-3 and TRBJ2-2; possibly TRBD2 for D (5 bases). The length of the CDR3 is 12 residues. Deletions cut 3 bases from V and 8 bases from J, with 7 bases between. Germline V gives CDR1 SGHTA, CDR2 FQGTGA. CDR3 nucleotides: TGTGCCAGCAGCTTTTTAGCGGGGGAGCTGTTTTTT. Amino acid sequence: CASSFLAGELFF.

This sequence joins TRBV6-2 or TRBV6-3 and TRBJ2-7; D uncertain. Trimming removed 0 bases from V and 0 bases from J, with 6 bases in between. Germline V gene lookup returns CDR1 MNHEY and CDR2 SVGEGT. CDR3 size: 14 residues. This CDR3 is CASSYSTVSYEQYF. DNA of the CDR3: TGTGCCAGCAGTTACTCAACAGTCTCCTACGAGCAGTACTTC.

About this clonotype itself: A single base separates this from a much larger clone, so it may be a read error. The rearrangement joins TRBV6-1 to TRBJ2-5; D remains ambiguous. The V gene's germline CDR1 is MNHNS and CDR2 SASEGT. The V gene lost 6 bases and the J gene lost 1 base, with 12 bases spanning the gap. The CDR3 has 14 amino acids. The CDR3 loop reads CASRIQYSQETQYF. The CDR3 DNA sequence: TGTGCCAGCAGAATCCAGTATTCCCAAGAGACCCAGTACTTC.

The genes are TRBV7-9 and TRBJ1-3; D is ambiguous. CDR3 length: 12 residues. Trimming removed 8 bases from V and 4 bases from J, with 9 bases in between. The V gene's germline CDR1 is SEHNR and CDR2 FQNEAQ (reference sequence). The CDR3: CASGLGGNTIYF. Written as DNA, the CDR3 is TGTGCCAGCGGCCTCGGGGGAAACACCATATATTTT.

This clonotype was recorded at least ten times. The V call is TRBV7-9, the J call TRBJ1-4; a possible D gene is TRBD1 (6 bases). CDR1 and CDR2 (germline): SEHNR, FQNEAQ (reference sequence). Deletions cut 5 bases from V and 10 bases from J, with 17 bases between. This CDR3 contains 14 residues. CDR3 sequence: CASSTQGRLGKLFF. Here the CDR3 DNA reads TGTGCCAGCAGCACTCAGGGGAGATTGGGAAAACTGTTTTTT.

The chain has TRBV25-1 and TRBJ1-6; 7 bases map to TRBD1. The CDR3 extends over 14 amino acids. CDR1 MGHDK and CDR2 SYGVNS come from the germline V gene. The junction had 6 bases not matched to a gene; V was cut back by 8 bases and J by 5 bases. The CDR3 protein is CASLGGRHNSPLHF. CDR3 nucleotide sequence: TGTGCCAGCCTAGGGGGCAGGCATAATTCACCCCTCCACTTT.

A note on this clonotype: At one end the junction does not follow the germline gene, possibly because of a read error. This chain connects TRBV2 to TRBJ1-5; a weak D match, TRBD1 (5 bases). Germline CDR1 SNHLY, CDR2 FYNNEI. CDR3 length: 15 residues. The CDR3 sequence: CAGSATGQDNQPQHF. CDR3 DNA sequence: TGTGCCGGCAGCGCGACGGGGCAGGACAATCAGCCCCAGCATTTT.

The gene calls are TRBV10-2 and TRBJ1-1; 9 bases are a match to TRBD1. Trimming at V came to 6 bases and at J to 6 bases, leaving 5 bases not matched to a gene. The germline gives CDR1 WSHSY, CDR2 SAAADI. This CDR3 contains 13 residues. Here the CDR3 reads CASRIRQGAEAFF. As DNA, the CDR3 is TGCGCCAGCAGGATAAGACAGGGGGCTGAAGCTTTCTTT.

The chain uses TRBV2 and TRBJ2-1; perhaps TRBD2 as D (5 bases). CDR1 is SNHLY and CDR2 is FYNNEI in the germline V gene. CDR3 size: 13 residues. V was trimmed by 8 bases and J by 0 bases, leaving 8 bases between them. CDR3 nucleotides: TGTGCCAGCCCCCGGGACTCCTACAATGAGCAGTTCTTC. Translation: CASPRDSYNEQFF.

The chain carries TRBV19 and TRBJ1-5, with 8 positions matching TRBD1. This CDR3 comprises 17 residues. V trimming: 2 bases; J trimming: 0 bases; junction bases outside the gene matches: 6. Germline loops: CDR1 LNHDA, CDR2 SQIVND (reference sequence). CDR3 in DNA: TGTGCCAGTAGTATAAGGGGACAGGACTATAGCAATCAGCCCCAGCATTTT. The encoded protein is CASSIRGQDYSNQPQHF.

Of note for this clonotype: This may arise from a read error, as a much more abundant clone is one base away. The DNA for the CDR3 is TGTGCCAGTAGCAGAAGAGGGACTAGCGGGGGGGGTGAGCAGTTCTTC. Amino acids: CASSRRGTSGGGEQFF. This rearrangement joins TRBV19 to TRBJ2-1; TRBD2 aligns across 16 bases. J lost 9 bases, V lost 6 bases, and 8 bases had no gene match. Per germline, CDR1 LNHDA and CDR2 SQIVND (reference sequence). The CDR3 is 16 residues long.

CDR3 residues: CASRWGMSYNEQFF. CDR3 sequence (DNA): TGTGCCAGCAGGTGGGGGATGTCCTACAATGAGCAGTTCTTC. This chain joins TRBV7-9 and TRBJ2-1; D may be TRBD1 or TRBD2 (5 bases each). There are 14 residues in the CDR3. Germline CDR1 reads SEHNR; CDR2 reads FQNEAQ (reference sequence). V lost 6 bases and J 1 base, leaving 10 bases between the germline ends.

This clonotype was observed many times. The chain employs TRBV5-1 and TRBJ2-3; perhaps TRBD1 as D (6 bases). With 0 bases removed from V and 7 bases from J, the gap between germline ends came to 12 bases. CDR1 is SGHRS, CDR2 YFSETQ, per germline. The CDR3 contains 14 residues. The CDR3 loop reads CASSLGQEIHTQYF. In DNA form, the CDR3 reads TGCGCCAGCAGCTTGGGACAGGAGATTCATACGCAGTATTTT.

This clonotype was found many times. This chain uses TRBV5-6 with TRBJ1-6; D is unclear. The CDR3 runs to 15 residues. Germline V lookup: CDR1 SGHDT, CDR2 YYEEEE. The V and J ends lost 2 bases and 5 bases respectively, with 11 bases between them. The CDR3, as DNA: TGTGCCAGCAGCTTCGGCGGCAGTAATAATTCACCCCTCCACTTT. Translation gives CASSFGGSNNSPLHF.

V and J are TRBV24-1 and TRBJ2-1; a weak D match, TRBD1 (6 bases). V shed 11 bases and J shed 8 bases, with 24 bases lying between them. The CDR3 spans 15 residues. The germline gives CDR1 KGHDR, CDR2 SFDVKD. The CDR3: CASTQETGGGDEQFF. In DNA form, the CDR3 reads TGTGCCAGCACCCAAGAGACAGGAGGAGGAGATGAGCAGTTCTTC.

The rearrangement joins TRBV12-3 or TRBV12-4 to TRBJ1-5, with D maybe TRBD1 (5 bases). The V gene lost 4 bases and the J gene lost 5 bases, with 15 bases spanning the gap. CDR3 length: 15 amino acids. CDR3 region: CASSYSAGRDQPQHF. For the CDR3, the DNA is TGTGCCAGCAGTTACTCGGCGGGACGCGATCAGCCCCAGCATTTT.

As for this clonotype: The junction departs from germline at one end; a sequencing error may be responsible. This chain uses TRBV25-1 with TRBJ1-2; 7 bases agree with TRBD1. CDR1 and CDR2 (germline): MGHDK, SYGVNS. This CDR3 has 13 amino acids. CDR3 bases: TGTGCCAGCTCAAGACAGGGCGACTATGGCCACACCTTC. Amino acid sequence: CASSRQGDYGHTF.

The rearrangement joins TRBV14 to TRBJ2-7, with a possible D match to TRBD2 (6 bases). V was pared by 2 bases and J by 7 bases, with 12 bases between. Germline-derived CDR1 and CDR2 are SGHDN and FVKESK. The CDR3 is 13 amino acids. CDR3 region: CASSQIRRGEQYF. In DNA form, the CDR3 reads TGTGCCAGCAGCCAAATTCGCCGGGGGGAGCAGTACTTC. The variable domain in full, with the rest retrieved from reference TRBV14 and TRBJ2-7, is EAGVTQFPSHSVIEKGQTVTLRCDPISGHDNLYWYRRVMGKEIKFLLHFVKESKQDESGMPNNRFLAERTGGTYSTLKVQPAELEDSGVYFCASSQIRRGEQYFGPGTRLTVT.

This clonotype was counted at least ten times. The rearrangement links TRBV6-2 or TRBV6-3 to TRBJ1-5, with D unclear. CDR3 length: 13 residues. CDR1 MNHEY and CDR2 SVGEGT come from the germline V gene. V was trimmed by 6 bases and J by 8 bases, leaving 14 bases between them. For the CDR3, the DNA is TGTGCCAGCAGAAGACACAACGGGGAGCCCCAGCATTTT. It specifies CASRRHNGEPQHF.

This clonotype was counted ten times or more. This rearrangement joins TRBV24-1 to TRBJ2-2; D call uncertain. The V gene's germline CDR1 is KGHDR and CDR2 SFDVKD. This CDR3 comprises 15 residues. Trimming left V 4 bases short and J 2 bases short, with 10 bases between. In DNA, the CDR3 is TGTGCCACCAGTGACCCCCGCAGAAACACCGGGGAGCTGTTTTTT. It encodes CATSDPRRNTGELFF.

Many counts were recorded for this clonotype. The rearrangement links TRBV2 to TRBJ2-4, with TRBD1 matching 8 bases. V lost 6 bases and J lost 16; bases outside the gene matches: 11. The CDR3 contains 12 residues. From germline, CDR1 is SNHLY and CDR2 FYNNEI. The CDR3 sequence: CASRENRGKGYF. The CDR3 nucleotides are TGTGCCAGCAGGGAGAACAGGGGGAAGGGATACTTC.

This CDR3 reads CASSQDWTGGETQYF. The CDR3, as DNA: TGCGCCAGCAGCCAAGATTGGACGGGAGGCGAGACCCAGTACTTC. V and J are TRBV4-3 and TRBJ2-5; TRBD2 matches 7 bases. V shed 0 bases, J shed 5 bases, and the junction held 6 bases outside the gene matches. In germline, CDR1 is LGHNA, CDR2 YSLEER. CDR3 size: 15 residues.

CDR3 in amino acids: CATSVSTGKAFF. CDR3 sequence (DNA): TGTGCCACCAGTGTCTCGACAGGGAAAGCTTTCTTT. The rearrangement joins TRBV24-1 to TRBJ1-1; 7 nucleotides agree with TRBD1. Germline CDR1 and CDR2: KGHDR and SFDVKD. V lost 5 bases, J lost 9 bases, and 5 bases stayed unmatched. This CDR3 spans 12 amino acids.

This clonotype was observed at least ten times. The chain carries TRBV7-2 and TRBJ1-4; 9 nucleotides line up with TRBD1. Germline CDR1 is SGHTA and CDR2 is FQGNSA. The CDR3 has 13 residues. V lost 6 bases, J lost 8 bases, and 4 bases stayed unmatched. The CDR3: CASRDRGGEKLFF. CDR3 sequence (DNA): TGTGCCAGCAGGGACAGGGGTGGAGAAAAACTGTTTTTT.

The chain's CDR3 is CAISATRQGGSDEGGYTF. DNA for the CDR3: TGTGCCATCAGCGCGACTCGACAGGGAGGGTCCGATGAGGGAGGCTACACCTTC. The chain couples TRBV10-3 to TRBJ1-2, with 7 bases aligning to TRBD1. Germline V CDR1 and CDR2: ENHRY, SYGVKD. J lost 8 bases, V lost 6 bases, and 24 bases had no gene match. The CDR3 consists of 18 residues.

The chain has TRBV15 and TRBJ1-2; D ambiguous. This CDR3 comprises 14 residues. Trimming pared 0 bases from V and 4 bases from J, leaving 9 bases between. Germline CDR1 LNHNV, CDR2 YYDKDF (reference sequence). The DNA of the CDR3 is TGTGCCACCAGCAGAGATCGGCGCAGCTATGGCTACACCTTC. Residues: CATSRDRRSYGYTF. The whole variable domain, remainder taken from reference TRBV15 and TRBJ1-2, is DAMVIQNPRYQVTQFGKPVTLSCSQTLNHNVMYWYQQKSSQAPKLLFHYYDKDFNNEADTPDNFQSRRPNTSFCFLDIRSPGLGDTAMYLCATSRDRRSYGYTFGSGTRLTVV.

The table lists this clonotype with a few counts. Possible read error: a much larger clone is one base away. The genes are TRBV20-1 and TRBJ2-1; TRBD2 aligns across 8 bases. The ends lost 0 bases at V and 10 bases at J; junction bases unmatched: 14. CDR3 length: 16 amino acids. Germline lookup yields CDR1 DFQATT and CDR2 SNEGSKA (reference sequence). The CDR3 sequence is CSARDPTGPAGVEQFF. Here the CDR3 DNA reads TGCAGTGCTAGAGACCCAACGGGACCAGCGGGAGTGGAGCAGTTCTTC.